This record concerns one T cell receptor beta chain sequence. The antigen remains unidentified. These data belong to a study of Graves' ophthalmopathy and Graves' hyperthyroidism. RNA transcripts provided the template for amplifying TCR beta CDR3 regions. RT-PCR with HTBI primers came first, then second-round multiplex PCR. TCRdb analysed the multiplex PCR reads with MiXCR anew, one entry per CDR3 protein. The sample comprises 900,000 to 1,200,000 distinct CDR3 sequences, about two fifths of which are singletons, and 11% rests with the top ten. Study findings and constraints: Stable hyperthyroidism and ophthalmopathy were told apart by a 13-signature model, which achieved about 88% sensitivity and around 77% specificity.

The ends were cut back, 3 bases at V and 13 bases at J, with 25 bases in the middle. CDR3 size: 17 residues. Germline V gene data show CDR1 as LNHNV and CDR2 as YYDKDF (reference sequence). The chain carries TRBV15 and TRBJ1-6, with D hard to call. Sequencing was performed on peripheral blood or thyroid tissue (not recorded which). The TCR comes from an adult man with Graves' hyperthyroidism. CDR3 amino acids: CATSRPGAEGSNQPLHF. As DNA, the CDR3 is TGTGCCACCAGCAGGCCGGGAGCCGAGGGAAGCAATCAGCCCCTCCACTTT. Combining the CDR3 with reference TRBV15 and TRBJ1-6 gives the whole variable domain DAMVIQNPRYQVTQFGKPVTLSCSQTLNHNVMYWYQQKSSQAPKLLFHYYDKDFNNEADTPDNFQSRRPNTSFCFLDIRSPGLGDTAMYLCATSRPGAEGSNQPLHFGNGTRLTVT.